The 21 T cell receptor beta chains below were found in one sample sequenced in a study of shared clonotypes between healthy human individuals. Selected positively for CCR7 and CD45RO-negative, naive CD8 cells excluded terminally differentiated effector memory CD45RA+ cells. Using immunoSEQ multiplex PCR, the repertoire was profiled, and TCRdb retains in-frame clones only, with some absent. The table includes millions of clones, 90% to 95% detected once. The sample comprised naive CD8+ T cells from PBMCs. The receptors were gathered from a man aged 18 to 29 in good health. Some clones in this sample may be carry-over from other donors' samples.

The chain joins TRBV5-6 to TRBJ1-2, with 8 bases aligning to TRBD1. This CDR3 comprises 16 residues. The ends lost 3 bases at V and 4 bases at J; junction bases unmatched: 11. Germline loops: CDR1 SGHDT, CDR2 YYEEEE. CDR3 sequence: CASSSTGGVYVYGYTF. The DNA for the CDR3 is TGTGCCAGCAGCTCCACAGGGGGAGTCTACGTCTATGGCTACACCTTC.

The rearrangement links TRBV14 to TRBJ2-1; D possibly matches TRBD1 or TRBD2 (5 bases each). V lost 3 bases, J lost 8 bases, and 20 bases lay in between. CDR3 length equals 16 residues. CDR1 and CDR2 (germline): SGHDN, FVKESK. CDR3 sequence (DNA): TGTGCCAGCAGCCACACCCTGGGACGGCGAATCTATGAGCAGTTCTTC. Its translation is CASSHTLGRRIYEQFF.

This chain connects TRBV18 to TRBJ2-5; no clear D. This CDR3 comprises 15 residues. Germline CDR1 is KGHSH and CDR2 is LQKENI. Trimming left V 3 bases short and J 5 bases short, with 16 bases between. The chain's CDR3 is CASSPLRASGETQYF. CDR3 coding DNA: TGTGCCAGCTCACCTCTCCGCGCCTCCGGGGAGACCCAGTACTTC.

A remark on this clone: Other DNA sequences in this sample translate to the same CDR3. This chain uses TRBV29-1 with TRBJ1-1, with D uncertain. The V end lost 4 bases, the J end lost 4 bases, and 10 bases lay between the germline ends. CDR3 length: 12 amino acids. Germline V gene lookup returns CDR1 SQVTM and CDR2 ANQGSEA. This CDR3 reads CSVVGLGTEAFF. In nucleotides, the CDR3 is TGCAGCGTTGTGGGGTTAGGCACTGAAGCTTTCTTT. Filled out from reference TRBV29-1 and TRBJ1-1, the complete variable domain reads SAVISQKPSRDICQRGTSLTIQCQVDSQVTMMFWYRQQPGQSLTLIATANQGSEATYESGFVIDKFPISRPNLTFSTLTVSNMSPEDSSIYLCSVVGLGTEAFFGQGTRLTVV.

The V call is TRBV10-1, the J call TRBJ2-7; no definite D call. CDR1 WNHNN and CDR2 SYGVQD come from the germline V gene (reference sequence). V was trimmed by 5 bases and J by 6 bases, leaving 5 bases between them. The CDR3 covers 10 residues. Here the CDR3 reads CASSPPEQYF. The CDR3 DNA is TGCGCCAGCAGTCCGCCCGAGCAGTACTTC.

The chain joins TRBV18 to TRBJ2-7, with 10 bases aligning to TRBD1. CDR3 length equals 13 residues. V lost 6 bases, J lost 9 bases, and 8 bases stayed unmatched. The germline V gene has CDR1 KGHSH and CDR2 LQKENI. This CDR3 is CASSWTGGAWQYF. The DNA of the CDR3 is TGTGCCAGCTCTTGGACAGGGGGGGCTTGGCAGTACTTC.

This clone was counted a single time. The identical CDR3 is also encoded by other nucleotide sequences in the sample. This chain uses TRBV2 with TRBJ2-1; TRBD2 matches at 8 bases. Germline V gene sequence: CDR1 SNHLY, CDR2 FYNNEI. The CDR3 covers 15 residues. V trimming: 4 bases; J trimming: 0 bases; junction bases outside the gene matches: 2. For the CDR3, the DNA is TGTGCCAGCAGTGTAGCGGGAAACTCCTACAATGAGCAGTTCTTC. Protein: CASSVAGNSYNEQFF.

V is TRBV4-1 and J is TRBJ1-1; TRBD1 matches 9 bases. The CDR3 contains 14 residues. The germline V gene encodes CDR1 MGHRA and CDR2 YSYEKL. Germline trimming cut 4 bases from V and 4 bases from J; bases unmatched to any gene: 4. The CDR3 sequence is CASSPLTGGTEAFF. As DNA, the CDR3 is TGCGCCAGCAGCCCCTTGACAGGGGGCACTGAAGCTTTCTTT.

The rearrangement uses TRBV27 and TRBJ2-1, with 15 nucleotides matching TRBD2. V trimming: 4 bases; J trimming: 9 bases; junction bases outside the gene matches: 10. Germline-derived CDR1 and CDR2 are MNHEY and SMNVEV (reference sequence). This CDR3 is built from 17 residues. This CDR3 is CASSSTGTSGRSGEQFF. In nucleotides, the CDR3 is TGTGCCAGCAGTTCAACTGGGACTAGCGGGAGGTCGGGTGAGCAGTTCTTC.

V is TRBV27 and J is TRBJ2-5, with 12 bases aligning to TRBD2. Unmatched junction bases numbered 16, after V lost 4 bases and J lost 7 bases. Germline V gene sequence: CDR1 MNHEY, CDR2 SMNVEV (reference sequence). The CDR3 consists of 18 residues. The CDR3 DNA reads TGTGCCAGCAGTTCCACGACTAGCGGGAGCGGTGTTGGTGTGACCCAGTACTTC. The encoded protein is CASSSTTSGSGVGVTQYF.

On this clone: Because it lacks the conserved phenylalanine or tryptophan at the end, this CDR3 is likely a read error. The DNA is left out, because the CDR3 cannot be placed on it with certainty; the CDR3 is given as TCRdb lists it. J is TRBJ2-6 and V is TRBV5-1. With termini counted, the CDR3 has 10 amino acids. Per germline, CDR1 SGHRS and CDR2 YFSETQ. CDR3 amino acids: CASSQTGPPD.

V is TRBV6-5 and J is TRBJ2-7; tentatively, D is TRBD1 (6 bases). Trimming stripped 5 bases from V and 3 bases from J, with 11 bases between. The CDR3 loop spans 13 amino acids. From germline, CDR1 is MNHEY and CDR2 SVGAGI. The CDR3 DNA sequence: TGTGCCAGCAGTCTGGACAGAAACTACGAGCAGTACTTC. This codes for CASSLDRNYEQYF.

Note on this clone: Other DNA sequences from this sample encode an identical CDR3 as well. This sequence joins TRBV27 and TRBJ2-2; unclear D gene. V was pared by 1 base and J by 6 bases, with 6 bases between. The CDR3 runs to 13 residues. The V gene's germline CDR1 is MNHEY and CDR2 SMNVEV (reference sequence). The CDR3 DNA follows: TGTGCCAGCAGTTTATTAAGCTCCGGGGAGCTGTTTTTT. Encoded protein: CASSLLSSGELFF.

This clone occurred a few times. This chain links TRBV10-3 with TRBJ1-1; no firm D call. The germline CDR1 and CDR2 sequences are ENHRY and SYGVKD. The CDR3 is made up of 11 amino acids. Trimming shortened V by 4 bases and J by 7 bases, and 7 bases separated the two germline ends. The CDR3 DNA sequence: TGTGCCATCAGTGGGGGATATGAAGCTTTCTTT. It specifies CAISGGYEAFF.

The rearrangement uses TRBV7-9 and TRBJ2-2; D is possibly TRBD1 (5 bases). From germline, CDR1 is SEHNR and CDR2 FQNEAQ (reference sequence). Trimming shortened V by 5 bases and J by 6 bases, and 7 bases separated the two germline ends. This CDR3 comprises 12 residues. CDR3: CASSDSPGELFF. CDR3 in DNA: TGTGCCAGCAGCGACAGTCCCGGGGAGCTGTTTTTT.

The chain is built from TRBV20-1 and TRBJ2-1; D is uncertain. Trimming stripped 1 base from V and 7 bases from J, with 5 bases between. Germline CDR1 is DFQATT and CDR2 is SNEGSKA (reference sequence). The CDR3 runs to 11 residues. The CDR3 here is CSARGLNEQFF. The DNA of the CDR3 is TGCAGTGCTAGAGGGTTAAATGAGCAGTTCTTC.

The chain couples TRBV27 to TRBJ2-5, with TRBD1 matching 8 bases. Trimming cost V 5 bases and J 9 bases; bases outside gene matches: 14. The CDR3 covers 15 residues. Germline V CDR1 and CDR2: MNHEY, SMNVEV (reference sequence). CDR3 protein: CASSTRDRPGTAQYF. The CDR3, as DNA: TGTGCCAGCAGTACCCGGGACAGGCCCGGGACGGCCCAGTACTTC.

The J gene is TRBJ2-3, the V gene TRBV5-1, with 10 bases fitting TRBD2. J lost 4 bases, V lost 2 bases, and 4 bases had no gene match. This CDR3 spans 15 amino acids. CDR1 SGHRS and CDR2 YFSETQ come from the germline V gene. CDR3 in amino acids: CASSLLAGRPDTQYF. CDR3 nucleotide sequence: TGCGCCAGCAGCTTACTAGCGGGAAGGCCAGATACGCAGTATTTT.

The chain carries TRBV9 and TRBJ2-4, with TRBD1 identical over 8 bases. Germline loops: CDR1 SGDLS, CDR2 YYNGEE. This CDR3 comprises 16 residues. The J segment lost 0 bases and the V segment lost 3 bases, leaving 5 bases of the junction unmatched. CDR3 in amino acids: CASSGGQGIAKNIQYF. The CDR3 DNA is TGTGCCAGCAGCGGAGGACAGGGCATAGCCAAAAACATTCAGTACTTC.

Regarding this clone: Within the sample, other DNA sequences also encode this same CDR3. The chain uses TRBV10-3 and TRBJ2-7; D gene unclear. Germline CDR1 ENHRY, CDR2 SYGVKD. Trimming pared 3 bases from V and 2 bases from J, leaving 11 bases between. This CDR3 contains 14 residues. CDR3 sequence: CAISETGGTYEQYF. In nucleotides, the CDR3 is TGTGCCATCAGTGAAACTGGTGGGACCTACGAGCAGTACTTC.

The chain uses TRBV6-5 and TRBJ2-1, with D perhaps matching TRBD1 (7 bases). The CDR3 totals 15 residues. From germline, CDR1 is MNHEY and CDR2 SVGAGI. Trimming pared 6 bases from V and 6 bases from J, leaving 18 bases between. As DNA, the CDR3 is TGTGCCAGCAGCCCCGCGGCAGGGGGAGGCAATGAGCAGTTCTTC. Translated, it gives CASSPAAGGGNEQFF.